The present entry profiles one T cell receptor (beta chain) with its context. The data belong to a study of cytomegalovirus exposure and HLA in healthy donors. Primers: 60 Vbeta forward and 13 Jbeta reverse. The assay was immunoSEQ multiplex PCR, and TCRdb's table has in-frame clones only and misses some. The sample holds about 170,000 clones, more than 70% seen once. CDR3 length: 14 amino acids. V was trimmed by 4 bases and J by 9 bases, leaving 19 bases between them. Looked up from germline, CDR1 is MRHNA and CDR2 is SNTAGT. J is TRBJ2-7 and V is TRBV6-4; perhaps TRBD2 as D (6 bases). The sequence was collected from a girl aged 5-17 years in good health and CMV-seronegative. The sequenced material came from PBMCs. CDR3: CASSAPTGNSGQYF. In DNA, the CDR3 is TGTGCCAGCAGTGCACCGACTGGGAATAGCGGGCAGTACTTC.